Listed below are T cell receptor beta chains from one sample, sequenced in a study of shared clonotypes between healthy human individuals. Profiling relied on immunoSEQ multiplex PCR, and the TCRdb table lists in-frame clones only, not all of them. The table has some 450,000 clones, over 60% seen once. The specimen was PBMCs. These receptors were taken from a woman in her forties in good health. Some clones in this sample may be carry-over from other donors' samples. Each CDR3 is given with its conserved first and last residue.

CASSRVQGSLYEQYF	TRBV9	TRBJ2-7
CASNPGNTGELFF	TRBV6-4	TRBJ2-2
CASSHRLDNSYNEQFF	TRBV14	TRBJ2-1
CASGQLLYGYTF	TRBV2	TRBJ1-2
CASSSGQWNAEAFF	TRBV28	TRBJ1-1
CASSSLGGGMNTEAFF	TRBV27	TRBJ1-1
CASSPKTSRRIIFEQFF	TRBV12-1	TRBJ2-1
CASSHSGAYSYEQYF	TRBV7-9	TRBJ2-7
CASSPRPAGEPNEQYF	TRBV11-2	TRBJ2-7
CASSLSGGVHGYTF	TRBV7-8	TRBJ1-2
CASSQPGTSRYGYTF	TRBV14	TRBJ1-2
CASSQGGLAGEQYF	TRBV4-1	NA
CASSGADRAYEQYF	TRBV28	TRBJ2-7
CASSPWAGTEAFF	TRBV27	TRBJ1-1
CASSYSSSPNQPQHF	TRBV6-5	TRBJ1-5
CSVGGGRSSYEQYF	TRBV29-1	TRBJ2-7
CASSSNRGLNTEAFF	TRBV11-2	TRBJ1-1
CATPGHYNEQFF	TRBV6-4	TRBJ2-1
CAWSRQGAQPQHF	TRBV30	TRBJ1-5
CASSLDRGPRTDTQYF	TRBV7-8	TRBJ2-3
CASSLAPGGSTDTQYF	TRBV7-2	TRBJ2-3
CASSSSLAGAGTGELFF	TRBV18	TRBJ2-2
CAISEGGLEQYF	TRBV10-3	NA